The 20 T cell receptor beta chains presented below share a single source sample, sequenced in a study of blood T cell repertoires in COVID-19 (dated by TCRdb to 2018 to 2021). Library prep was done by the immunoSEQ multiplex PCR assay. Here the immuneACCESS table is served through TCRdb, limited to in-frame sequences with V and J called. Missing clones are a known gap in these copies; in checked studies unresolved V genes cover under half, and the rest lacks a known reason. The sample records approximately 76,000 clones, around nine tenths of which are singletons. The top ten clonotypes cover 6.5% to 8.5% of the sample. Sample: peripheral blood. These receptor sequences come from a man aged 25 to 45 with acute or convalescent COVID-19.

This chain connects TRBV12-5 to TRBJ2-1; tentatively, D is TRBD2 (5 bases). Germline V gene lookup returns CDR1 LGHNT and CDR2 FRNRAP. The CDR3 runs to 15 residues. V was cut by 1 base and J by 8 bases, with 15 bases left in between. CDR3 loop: CASGLAGNEGDEQFF. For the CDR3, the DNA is TGTGCTAGTGGTTTGGCCGGGAACGAGGGAGATGAGCAGTTCTTC.

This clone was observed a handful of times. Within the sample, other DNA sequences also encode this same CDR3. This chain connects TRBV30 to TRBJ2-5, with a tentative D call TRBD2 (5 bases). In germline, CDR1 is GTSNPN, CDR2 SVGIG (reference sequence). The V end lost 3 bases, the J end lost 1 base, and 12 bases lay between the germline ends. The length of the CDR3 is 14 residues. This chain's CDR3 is CAWSVSGFQETQYF. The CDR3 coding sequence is TGTGCCTGGAGCGTGAGCGGATTCCAAGAGACCCAGTACTTC. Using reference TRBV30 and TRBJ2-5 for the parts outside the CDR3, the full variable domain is SQTIHQWPATLVQPVGSPLSLECTVEGTSNPNLYWYRQAAGRGLQLLFYSVGIGQISSEVPQNLSASRPQDRQFILSSKKLLLSDSGFYLCAWSVSGFQETQYFGPGTRLLVL.

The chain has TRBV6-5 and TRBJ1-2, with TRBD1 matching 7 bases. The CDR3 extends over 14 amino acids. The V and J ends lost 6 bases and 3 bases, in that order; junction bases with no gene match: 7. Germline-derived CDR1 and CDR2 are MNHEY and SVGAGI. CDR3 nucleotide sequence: TGTGCCAGCAGCCCCAGGGGGACAGACTATGGCTACACCTTC. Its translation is CASSPRGTDYGYTF.

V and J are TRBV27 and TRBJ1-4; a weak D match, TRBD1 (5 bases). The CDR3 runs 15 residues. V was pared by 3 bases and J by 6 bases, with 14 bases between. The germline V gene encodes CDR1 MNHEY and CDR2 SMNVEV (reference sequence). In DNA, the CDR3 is TGTGCCAGCAGTTTTAGGCCAGGGCGGTATGAAAAACTGTTTTTT. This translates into CASSFRPGRYEKLFF.

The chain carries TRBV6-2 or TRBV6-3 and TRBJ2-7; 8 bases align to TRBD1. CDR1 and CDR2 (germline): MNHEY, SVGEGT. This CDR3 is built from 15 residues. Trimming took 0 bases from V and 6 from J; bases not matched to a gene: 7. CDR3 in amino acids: CASSYSFGQGLEQYF. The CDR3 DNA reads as TGTGCCAGCAGTTACTCGTTTGGACAGGGCCTCGAGCAGTACTTC.

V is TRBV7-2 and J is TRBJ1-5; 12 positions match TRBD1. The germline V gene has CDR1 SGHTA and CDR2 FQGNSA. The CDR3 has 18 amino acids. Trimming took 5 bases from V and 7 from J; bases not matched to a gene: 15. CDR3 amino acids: CASSRHAPGQGAGQPQHF. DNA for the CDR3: TGTGCCAGCAGCCGCCATGCTCCGGGACAGGGGGCAGGACAGCCCCAGCATTTT.

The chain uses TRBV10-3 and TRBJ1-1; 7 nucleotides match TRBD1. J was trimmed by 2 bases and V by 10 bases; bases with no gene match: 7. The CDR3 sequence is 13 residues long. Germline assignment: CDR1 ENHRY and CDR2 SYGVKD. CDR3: CATKRQGNTEAFF. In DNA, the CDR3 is TGTGCCACGAAACGACAGGGTAACACTGAAGCTTTCTTT.

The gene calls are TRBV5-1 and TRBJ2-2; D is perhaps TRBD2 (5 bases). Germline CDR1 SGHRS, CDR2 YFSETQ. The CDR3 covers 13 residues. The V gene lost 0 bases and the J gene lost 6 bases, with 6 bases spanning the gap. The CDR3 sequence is CASSLGGSGELFF. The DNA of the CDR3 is TGCGCCAGCAGCTTGGGCGGGTCCGGGGAGCTGTTTTTT.

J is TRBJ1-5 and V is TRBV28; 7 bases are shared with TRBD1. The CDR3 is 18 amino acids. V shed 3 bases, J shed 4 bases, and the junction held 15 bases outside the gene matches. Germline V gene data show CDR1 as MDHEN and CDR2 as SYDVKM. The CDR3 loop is CASSLRRWSGTDNQPQHF. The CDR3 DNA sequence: TGTGCCAGCAGTTTGAGACGGTGGTCCGGGACAGATAATCAGCCCCAGCATTTT.

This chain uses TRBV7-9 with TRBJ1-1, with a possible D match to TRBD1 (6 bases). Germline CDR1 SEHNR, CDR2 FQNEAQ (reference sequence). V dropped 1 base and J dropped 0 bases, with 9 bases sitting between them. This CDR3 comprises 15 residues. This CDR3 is CASSLGQGMNTEAFF. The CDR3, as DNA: TGTGCCAGCAGCTTAGGTCAGGGGATGAACACTGAAGCTTTCTTT.

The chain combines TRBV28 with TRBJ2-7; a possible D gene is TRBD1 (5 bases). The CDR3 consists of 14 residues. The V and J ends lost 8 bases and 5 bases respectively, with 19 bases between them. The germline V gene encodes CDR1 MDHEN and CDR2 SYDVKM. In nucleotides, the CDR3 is TGTGCCAGCCGTACGGGCCAGGGTGTCCACGAGCAGTACTTC. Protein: CASRTGQGVHEQYF.

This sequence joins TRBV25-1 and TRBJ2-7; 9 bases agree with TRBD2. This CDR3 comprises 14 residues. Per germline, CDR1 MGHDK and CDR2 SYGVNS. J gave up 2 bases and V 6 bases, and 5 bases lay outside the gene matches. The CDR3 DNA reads TGTGCCAGCAGCCCTAGCGGGACGACCTACGAGCAGTACTTC. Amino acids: CASSPSGTTYEQYF.

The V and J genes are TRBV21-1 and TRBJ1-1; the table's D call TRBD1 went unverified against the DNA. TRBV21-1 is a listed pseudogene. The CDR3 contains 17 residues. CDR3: CASSKATGELLNTEAFF. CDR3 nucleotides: TGTGCCAGCAGCAAAGCTACAGGAGAACTTTTGAACACTGAAGCTTTCTTT.

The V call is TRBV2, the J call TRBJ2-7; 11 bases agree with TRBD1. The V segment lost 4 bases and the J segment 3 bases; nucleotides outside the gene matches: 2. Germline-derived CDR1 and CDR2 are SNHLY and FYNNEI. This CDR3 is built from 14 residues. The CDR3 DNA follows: TGTGCCAGCAGTGGGACAGGGGGCCTCTACGAGCAGTACTTC. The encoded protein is CASSGTGGLYEQYF.

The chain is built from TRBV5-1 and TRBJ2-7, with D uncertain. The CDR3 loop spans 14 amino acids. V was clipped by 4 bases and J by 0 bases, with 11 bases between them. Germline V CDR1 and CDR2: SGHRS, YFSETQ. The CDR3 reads CASSVRESSYEQYF. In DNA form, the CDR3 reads TGCGCCAGCAGCGTTCGCGAGAGCTCCTACGAGCAGTACTTC.

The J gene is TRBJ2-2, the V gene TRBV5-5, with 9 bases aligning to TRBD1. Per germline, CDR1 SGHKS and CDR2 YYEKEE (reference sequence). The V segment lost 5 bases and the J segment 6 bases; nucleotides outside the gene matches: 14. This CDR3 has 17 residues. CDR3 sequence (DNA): TGTGCCAGCAGTAAACTTCCGGGACAGGGTATGCCCGGGGAGCTGTTTTTT. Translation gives CASSKLPGQGMPGELFF.

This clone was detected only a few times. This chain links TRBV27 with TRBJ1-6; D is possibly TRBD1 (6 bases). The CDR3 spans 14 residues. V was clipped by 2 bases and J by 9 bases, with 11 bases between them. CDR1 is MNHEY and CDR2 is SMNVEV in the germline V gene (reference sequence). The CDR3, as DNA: TGTGCCAGCAGTTTAGGCAGGGGTGTTTCACCCCTCCACTTT. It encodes CASSLGRGVSPLHF.

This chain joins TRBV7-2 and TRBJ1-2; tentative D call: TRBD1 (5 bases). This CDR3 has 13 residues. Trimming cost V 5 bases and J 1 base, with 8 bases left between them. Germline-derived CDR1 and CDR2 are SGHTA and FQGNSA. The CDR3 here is CASSMTVNYGYTF. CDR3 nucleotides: TGTGCCAGCAGCATGACAGTTAACTATGGCTACACCTTC.

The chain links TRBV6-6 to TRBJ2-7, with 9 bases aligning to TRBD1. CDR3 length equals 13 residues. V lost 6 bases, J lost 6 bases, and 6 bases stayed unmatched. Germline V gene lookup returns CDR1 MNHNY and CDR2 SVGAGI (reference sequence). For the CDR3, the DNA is TGTGCCAGCAGCTCCGGGACAGGGCTCGAGCAGTACTTC. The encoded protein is CASSSGTGLEQYF.

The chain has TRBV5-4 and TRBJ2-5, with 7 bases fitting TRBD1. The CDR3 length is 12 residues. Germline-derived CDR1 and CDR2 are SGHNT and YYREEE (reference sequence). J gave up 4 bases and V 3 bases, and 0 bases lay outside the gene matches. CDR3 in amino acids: CASSYRGETQYF. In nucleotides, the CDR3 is TGTGCCAGCAGCTACAGGGGAGAGACCCAGTACTTC.